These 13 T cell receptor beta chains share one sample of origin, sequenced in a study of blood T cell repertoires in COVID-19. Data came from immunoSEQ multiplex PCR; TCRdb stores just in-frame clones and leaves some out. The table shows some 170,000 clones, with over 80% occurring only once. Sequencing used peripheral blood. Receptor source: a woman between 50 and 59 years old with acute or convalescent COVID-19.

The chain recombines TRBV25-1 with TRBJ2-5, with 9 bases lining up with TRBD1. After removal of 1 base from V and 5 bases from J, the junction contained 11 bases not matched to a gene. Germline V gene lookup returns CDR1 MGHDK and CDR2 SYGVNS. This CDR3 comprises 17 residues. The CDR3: CASSESRGQGNLETQYF. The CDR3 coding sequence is TGTGCCAGCAGTGAATCCAGGGGACAGGGTAATTTGGAGACCCAGTACTTC.

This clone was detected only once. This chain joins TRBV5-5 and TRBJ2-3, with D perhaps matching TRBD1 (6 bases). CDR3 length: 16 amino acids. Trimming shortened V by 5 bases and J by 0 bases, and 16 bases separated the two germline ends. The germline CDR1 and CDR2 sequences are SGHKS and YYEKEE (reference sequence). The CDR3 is CASRPPGTISTDTQYF. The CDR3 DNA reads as TGTGCCAGCAGGCCCCCCGGGACAATTAGCACAGATACGCAGTATTTT.

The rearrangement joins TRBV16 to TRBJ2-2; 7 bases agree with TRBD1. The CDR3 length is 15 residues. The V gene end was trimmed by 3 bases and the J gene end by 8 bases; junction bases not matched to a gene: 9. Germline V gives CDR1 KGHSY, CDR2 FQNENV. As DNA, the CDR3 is TGTGCCAGCAGCCACCCAACAGGGGCAGGAGGGGAGCTGTTTTTT. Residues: CASSHPTGAGGELFF.

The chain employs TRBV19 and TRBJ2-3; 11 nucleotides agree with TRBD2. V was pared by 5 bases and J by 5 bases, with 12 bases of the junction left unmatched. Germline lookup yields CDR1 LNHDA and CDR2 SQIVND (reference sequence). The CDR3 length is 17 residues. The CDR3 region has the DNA TGTGCCAGTAGTCCGCAGACTAGCGGGATGGTGGGAGATACGCAGTATTTT. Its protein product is CASSPQTSGMVGDTQYF.

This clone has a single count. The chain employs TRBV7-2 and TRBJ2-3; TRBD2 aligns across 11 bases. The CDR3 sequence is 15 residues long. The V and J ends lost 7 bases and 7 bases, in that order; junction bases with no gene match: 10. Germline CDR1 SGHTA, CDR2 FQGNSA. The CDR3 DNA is TGTGCCAGCACCCTTAGCGGGGGGGCGGGAAATACGCAGTATTTT. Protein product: CASTLSGGAGNTQYF.

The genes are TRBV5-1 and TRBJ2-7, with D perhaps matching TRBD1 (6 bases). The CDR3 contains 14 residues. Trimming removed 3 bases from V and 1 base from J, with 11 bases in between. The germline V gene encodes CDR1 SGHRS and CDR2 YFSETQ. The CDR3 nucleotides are TGCGCCAGCAGCTCAAACAGGGAATCCTACGAGCAGTACTTC. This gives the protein CASSSNRESYEQYF.

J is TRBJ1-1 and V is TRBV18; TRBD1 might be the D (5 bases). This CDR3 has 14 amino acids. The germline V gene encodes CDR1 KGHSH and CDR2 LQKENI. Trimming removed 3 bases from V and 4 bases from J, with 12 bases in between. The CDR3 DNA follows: TGTGCCAGCTCACCCCCGGGGGGGGGCACTGAAGCTTTCTTT. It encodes CASSPPGGGTEAFF.

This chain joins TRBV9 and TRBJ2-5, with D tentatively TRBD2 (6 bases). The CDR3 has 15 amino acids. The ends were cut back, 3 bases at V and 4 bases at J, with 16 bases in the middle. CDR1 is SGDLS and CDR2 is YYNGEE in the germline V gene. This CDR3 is CASSAAGTRGETQYF. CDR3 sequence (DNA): TGTGCCAGCAGCGCGGCGGGGACGCGAGGAGAGACCCAGTACTTC.

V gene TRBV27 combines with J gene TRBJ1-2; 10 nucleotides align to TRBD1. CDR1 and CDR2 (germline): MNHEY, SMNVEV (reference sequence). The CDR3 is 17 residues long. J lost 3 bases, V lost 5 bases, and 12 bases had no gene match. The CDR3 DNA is TGTGCCAGCAGTAGACGACAGGGGGCCCTGTCGGACTATGGCTACACCTTC. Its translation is CASSRRQGALSDYGYTF.

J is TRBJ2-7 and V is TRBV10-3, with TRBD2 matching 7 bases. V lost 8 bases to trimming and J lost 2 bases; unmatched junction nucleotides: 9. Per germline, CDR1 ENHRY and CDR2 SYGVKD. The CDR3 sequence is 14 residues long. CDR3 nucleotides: TGTGCCATCGGCCTGGCGGGGGAGGCCTACGAGCAGTACTTC. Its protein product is CAIGLAGEAYEQYF.

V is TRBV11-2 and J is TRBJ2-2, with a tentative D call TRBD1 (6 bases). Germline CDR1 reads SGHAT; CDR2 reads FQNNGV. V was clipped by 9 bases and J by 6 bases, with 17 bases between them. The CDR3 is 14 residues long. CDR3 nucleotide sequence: TGTGCCAGTCAAGCAGGGGTTCCCTCCGGGGAGCTGTTTTTT. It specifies CASQAGVPSGELFF.

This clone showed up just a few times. CDR3 in amino acids: CSVGTGSDYGYTF. The CDR3 DNA is TGCAGCGTTGGGACAGGGAGCGACTATGGCTACACCTTC. The chain uses TRBV29-1 and TRBJ1-2; 8 bases match TRBD1. CDR1 is SQVTM, CDR2 ANQGSEA, per germline. There are 13 residues in the CDR3. V dropped 4 bases and J dropped 3; count of bases not matched to a gene: 4.

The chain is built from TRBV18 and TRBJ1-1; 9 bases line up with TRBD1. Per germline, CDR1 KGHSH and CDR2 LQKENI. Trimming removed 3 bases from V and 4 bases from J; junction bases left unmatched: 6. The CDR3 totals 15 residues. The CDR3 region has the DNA TGTGCCAGCTCACCTCGACAGGGGGAAATCACTGAAGCTTTCTTT. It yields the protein CASSPRQGEITEAFF.